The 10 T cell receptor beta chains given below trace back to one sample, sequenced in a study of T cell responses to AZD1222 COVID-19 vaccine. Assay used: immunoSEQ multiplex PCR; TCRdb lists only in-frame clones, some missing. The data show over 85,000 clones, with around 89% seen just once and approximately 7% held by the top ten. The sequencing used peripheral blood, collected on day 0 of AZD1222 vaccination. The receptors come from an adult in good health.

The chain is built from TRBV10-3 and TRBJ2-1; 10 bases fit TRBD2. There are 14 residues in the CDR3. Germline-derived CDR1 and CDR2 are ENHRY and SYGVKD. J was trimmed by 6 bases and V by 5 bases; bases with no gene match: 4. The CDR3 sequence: CAISPGTSVNEQFF. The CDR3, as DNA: TGTGCCATCAGTCCCGGGACTAGCGTCAATGAGCAGTTCTTC.

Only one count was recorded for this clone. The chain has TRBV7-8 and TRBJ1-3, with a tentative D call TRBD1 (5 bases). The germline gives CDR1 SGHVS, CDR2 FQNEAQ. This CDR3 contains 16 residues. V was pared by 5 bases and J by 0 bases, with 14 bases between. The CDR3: CASSVAPGFSGNTIYF. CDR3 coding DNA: TGTGCCAGCAGCGTGGCCCCAGGGTTCTCTGGAAACACCATATATTTT.

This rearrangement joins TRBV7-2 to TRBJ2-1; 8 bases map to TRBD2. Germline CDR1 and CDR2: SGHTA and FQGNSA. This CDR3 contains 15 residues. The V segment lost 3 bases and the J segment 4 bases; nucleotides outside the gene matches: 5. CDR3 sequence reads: CASSLGGGFYNEQFF. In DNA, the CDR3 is TGTGCCAGCAGCTTGGGCGGGGGGTTTTACAATGAGCAGTTCTTC. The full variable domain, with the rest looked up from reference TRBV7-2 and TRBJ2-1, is GAGVSQSPSNKVTEKGKDVELRCDPISGHTALYWYRQSLGQGLEFLIYFQGNSAPDKSGLPSDRFSAERTGGSVSTLTIQRTQQEDSAVYLCASSLGGGFYNEQFFGPGTRLTVL.

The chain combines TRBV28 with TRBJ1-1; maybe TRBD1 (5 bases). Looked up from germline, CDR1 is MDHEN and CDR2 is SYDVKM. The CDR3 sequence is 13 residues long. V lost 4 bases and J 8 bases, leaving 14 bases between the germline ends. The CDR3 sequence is CASSSPGPTEAFF. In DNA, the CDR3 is TGTGCCAGCAGTTCCCCGGGGCCTACGGAAGCTTTCTTT. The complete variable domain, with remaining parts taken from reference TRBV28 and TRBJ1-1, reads DVKVTQSSRYLVKRTGEKVFLECVQDMDHENMFWYRQDPGLGLRLIYFSYDVKMKEKGDIPEGYSVSREKKERFSLILESASTNQTSMYLCASSSPGPTEAFFGQGTRLTVV.

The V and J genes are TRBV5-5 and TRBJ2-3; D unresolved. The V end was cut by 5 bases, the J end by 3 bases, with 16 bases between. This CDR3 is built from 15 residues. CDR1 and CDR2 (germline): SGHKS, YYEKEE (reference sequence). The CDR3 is CASRNRYLGTDTQYF. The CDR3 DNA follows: TGTGCCAGCAGAAATCGATACCTGGGGACAGATACGCAGTATTTT.

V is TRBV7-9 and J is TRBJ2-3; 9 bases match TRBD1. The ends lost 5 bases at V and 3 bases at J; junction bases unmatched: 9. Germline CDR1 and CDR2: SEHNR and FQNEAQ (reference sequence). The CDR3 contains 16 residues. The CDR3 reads CASSQRTGGVTDTQYF. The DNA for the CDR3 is TGTGCCAGCAGCCAGCGAACAGGGGGCGTGACAGATACGCAGTATTTT.

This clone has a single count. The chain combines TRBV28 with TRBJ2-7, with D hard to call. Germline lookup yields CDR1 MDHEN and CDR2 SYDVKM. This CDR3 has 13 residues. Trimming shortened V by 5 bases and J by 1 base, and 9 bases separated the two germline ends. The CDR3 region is CASSPLASYEQYF. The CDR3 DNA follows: TGTGCCAGCAGTCCCCTGGCTTCCTACGAGCAGTACTTC.

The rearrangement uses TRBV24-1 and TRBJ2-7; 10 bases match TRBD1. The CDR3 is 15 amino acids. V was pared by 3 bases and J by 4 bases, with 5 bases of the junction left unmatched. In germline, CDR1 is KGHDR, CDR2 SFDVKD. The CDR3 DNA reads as TGTGCCACCAGTGATCCGGGACAGGGGACTTACGAGCAGTACTTC. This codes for CATSDPGQGTYEQYF.

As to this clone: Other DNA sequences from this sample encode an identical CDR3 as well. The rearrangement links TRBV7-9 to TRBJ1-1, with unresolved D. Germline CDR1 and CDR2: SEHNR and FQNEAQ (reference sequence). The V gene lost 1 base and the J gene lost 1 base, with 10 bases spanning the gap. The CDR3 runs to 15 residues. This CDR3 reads CASSLGSAGNTEAFF. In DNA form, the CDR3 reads TGTGCCAGCAGCTTAGGGAGCGCGGGGAACACTGAAGCTTTCTTT.

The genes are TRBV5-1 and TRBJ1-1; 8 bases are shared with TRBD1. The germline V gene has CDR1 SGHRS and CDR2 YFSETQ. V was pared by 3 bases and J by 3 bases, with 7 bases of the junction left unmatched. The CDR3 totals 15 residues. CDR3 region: CASSSNRQGYTEAFF. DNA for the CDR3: TGCGCCAGCAGCTCGAACCGACAGGGGTACACTGAAGCTTTCTTT. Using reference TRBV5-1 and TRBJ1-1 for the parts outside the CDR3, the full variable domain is KAGVTQTPRYLIKTRGQQVTLSCSPISGHRSVSWYQQTPGQGLQFLFEYFSETQRNKGNFPGRFSGRQFSNSRSEMNVSTLELGDSALYLCASSSNRQGYTEAFFGQGTRLTVV.